The T cell receptor (beta chain) described here comes from a study of radiotherapy plus CTLA-4 blockade in lung cancer. Study findings and constraints: Blood TCR clones of tumor origin expanded after radiotherapy plus ipilimumab.

CDR1 is SNHLY, CDR2 FYNNEI, per germline. This CDR3 spans 14 amino acids. With 7 bases removed from V and 0 bases from J, the gap between germline ends came to 12 bases. Regarding this clone: The antigen is unknown.

Sequencing was performed with immunoSEQ multiplex PCR; in TCRdb, only in-frame clones are kept and a portion is missing. The sample shows about 120,000 clones, roughly 80% of them seen only once. This receptor was obtained from a human donor with non-small cell lung cancer that progressed on radiotherapy plus ipilimumab. Some clones in this sample may be carry-over from other donors' samples. The source material was peripheral blood, sampled from a patient treated with radiotherapy plus ipilimumab. The chain links TRBV2 to TRBJ1-2, with D uncertain. The CDR3 coding sequence is TGTGCCAGCAACCCGACGGAACCTAACTATGGCTACACCTTC. Protein sequence: CASNPTEPNYGYTF.